A selection of T cell receptor beta chains follows, all from one sample in a study of T cells in Graves' hyperthyroidism and ophthalmopathy. TCRdb re-analysed the multiplex PCR reads in MiXCR, keeping a single row per CDR3 protein. Here the sample spans over 700,000 distinct CDR3 sequences, approximately 18% being singletons. Sequences were obtained from blood. The receptors derive from a woman aged 45 to 65 with Graves' hyperthyroidism that later progressed to Graves' ophthalmopathy. CDR3s include the opening cysteine and the closing phenylalanine or tryptophan. Each record gives: D gene, V gene, J gene, clone size, CDR3 protein, CDR3 DNA. D genes are given only for firm matches. Only part of the rows carry a size: once, few, many, or a class if the clone is expanded.

D gene: TRBD2
V gene: TRBV20-1
J gene: TRBJ2-1
clone size: many
CDR3 protein: CSARPPAGGYNEQFF
CDR3 DNA: TGCAGTGCTAGGCCCCCAGCGGGGGGGTACAATGAGCAGTTCTTC

D gene: TRBD1
V gene: TRBV30
J gene: TRBJ1-2
clone size: many
CDR3 protein: CAWRSGGAGYGYTF
CDR3 DNA: TGTGCCTGGAGATCAGGGGGCGCCGGCTATGGCTACACCTTC

D gene: NA
V gene: TRBV6-1
J gene: TRBJ2-1
clone size: NA
CDR3 protein: CASNQGGHYNEQFF
CDR3 DNA: TGTGCCAGCAACCAGGGGGGGCACTACAATGAGCAGTTCTTC

D gene: NA
V gene: TRBV9
J gene: TRBJ1-1
clone size: NA
CDR3 protein: CASSRRVGGMNTEAFF
CDR3 DNA: TGTGCCAGCTCTCGAAGAGTTGGAGGAATGAACACTGAAGCTTTCTTT

D gene: NA
V gene: TRBV6-4
J gene: TRBJ1-5
clone size: once
CDR3 protein: CASSDWGGCDQPQHF
CDR3 DNA: TGTGCCAGCAGCGACTGGGGAGGTTGCGATCAGCCCCAGCATTTT

D gene: NA
V gene: TRBV7-6
J gene: TRBJ1-1
clone size: many
CDR3 protein: CASSTRQWSEAFF
CDR3 DNA: TGTGCCAGCAGCACTAGACAGTGGTCTGAAGCTTTCTTT

D gene: NA
V gene: TRBV4-1
J gene: TRBJ1-1
clone size: few
CDR3 protein: CASSQSRGGTEAFF
CDR3 DNA: TGCGCCAGCAGCCAGTCTCGTGGTGGAACTGAAGCTTTCTTT

D gene: TRBD1
V gene: TRBV11-2
J gene: TRBJ1-4
clone size: many
CDR3 protein: CASSLDGTDNEKLFF
CDR3 DNA: TGTGCCAGCAGCTTAGACGGGACAGATAATGAAAAACTGTTTTTT

D gene: NA
V gene: TRBV5-1
J gene: TRBJ1-4
clone size: few
CDR3 protein: CASSLGVDEKLFF
CDR3 DNA: TGCGCCAGCAGCTTGGGGGTAGATGAAAAACTGTTTTTT

D gene: NA
V gene: TRBV5-1
J gene: TRBJ2-5
clone size: NA
CDR3 protein: CASSLGGARQETQYF
CDR3 DNA: TGCGCCAGCAGCTTGGGAGGGGCCCGCCAAGAGACCCAGTACTTC

D gene: TRBD2
V gene: TRBV6-5
J gene: TRBJ2-7
clone size: few
CDR3 protein: CASSYTGLAVSSYEQYF
CDR3 DNA: TGTGCCAGCAGTTACACGGGACTAGCGGTAAGCTCCTACGAGCAGTACTTC

D gene: NA
V gene: TRBV10-1
J gene: TRBJ1-2
clone size: NA
CDR3 protein: CASSASGNYGYTF
CDR3 DNA: TGCGCCAGCAGTGCGTCAGGGAATTATGGCTACACCTTC

D gene: TRBD1
V gene: TRBV30
J gene: TRBJ2-1
clone size: many
CDR3 protein: CAWSAGTEIYNEQFF
CDR3 DNA: TGTGCCTGGAGTGCCGGGACAGAGATCTACAATGAGCAGTTCTTC

D gene: TRBD1
V gene: TRBV12-3/TRBV12-4
J gene: TRBJ1-2
clone size: many
CDR3 protein: CASPRAGTAYGYTF
CDR3 DNA: TGTGCCAGCCCCCGAGCGGGGACAGCTTATGGCTACACCTTC

D gene: NA
V gene: TRBV30
J gene: TRBJ2-4
clone size: few
CDR3 protein: CAWSTGIAKNIQYF
CDR3 DNA: TGTGCCTGGAGTACAGGGATAGCCAAAAACATTCAGTACTTC

D gene: NA
V gene: TRBV2
J gene: TRBJ1-2
clone size: many
CDR3 protein: CASSGFGLGYGYTF
CDR3 DNA: TGTGCCAGCAGTGGATTTGGGCTGGGGTATGGCTACACCTTC

D gene: TRBD1
V gene: TRBV18
J gene: TRBJ2-5
clone size: NA
CDR3 protein: CASSPLGQGFQETQYF
CDR3 DNA: TGTGCCAGCTCACCACTGGGACAGGGATTCCAAGAGACCCAGTACTTC

D gene: NA
V gene: TRBV11-2
J gene: TRBJ1-1
clone size: NA
CDR3 protein: CASSLRLEGGSSTEAFF
CDR3 DNA: TGTGCCAGCAGCCTCCGGCTAGAAGGGGGGTCTAGCACTGAAGCTTTCTTT

D gene: NA
V gene: TRBV19
J gene: TRBJ1-2
clone size: NA
CDR3 protein: CASTEPGDGNYGYTF
CDR3 DNA: TGTGCCAGTACCGAGCCAGGAGACGGGAACTATGGCTACACCTTC

D gene: TRBD1
V gene: TRBV12-3/TRBV12-4
J gene: TRBJ2-2
clone size: many
CDR3 protein: CASSHPTGANTGELFF
CDR3 DNA: TGTGCCAGCAGCCACCCGACAGGGGCTAACACCGGGGAGCTGTTTTTT

D gene: NA
V gene: TRBV30
J gene: TRBJ2-6
clone size: NA
CDR3 protein: CAWGHGNVLTF
CDR3 DNA: TGTGCCTGGGGGCATGGTAACGTCCTGACTTTC

D gene: TRBD1
V gene: TRBV18
J gene: TRBJ1-4
clone size: few
CDR3 protein: CASSDLKGADEKLFF
CDR3 DNA: TGTGCCAGCTCGGACTTGAAGGGGGCTGATGAAAAACTGTTTTTT

D gene: NA
V gene: TRBV15
J gene: TRBJ2-1
clone size: NA
CDR3 protein: CATEEWRDNEQFF
CDR3 DNA: TGTGCCACCGAAGAGTGGAGGGACAATGAGCAGTTCTTC

D gene: NA
V gene: TRBV14
J gene: TRBJ1-6
clone size: few
CDR3 protein: CASSPGARGGYNSPLHF
CDR3 DNA: TGTGCCAGCAGCCCGGGGGCCCGTGGAGGCTATAATTCACCCCTCCACTTT

D gene: TRBD2
V gene: TRBV5-6
J gene: TRBJ2-3
clone size: NA
CDR3 protein: CASSSTGGMFTDTQYF
CDR3 DNA: TGTGCCAGCAGCTCCACGGGGGGGATGTTCACAGATACGCAGTATTTT

D gene: NA
V gene: TRBV9
J gene: TRBJ2-1
clone size: NA
CDR3 protein: CASSAGTPGNEQFF
CDR3 DNA: TGTGCCAGCAGCGCCGGGACTCCCGGCAATGAGCAGTTCTTC

D gene: TRBD1
V gene: TRBV19
J gene: TRBJ1-2
clone size: NA
CDR3 protein: CASSIDGGQGSNYGYTF
CDR3 DNA: TGTGCCAGTAGTATAGATGGGGGACAGGGCTCGAACTATGGCTACACCTTC

D gene: TRBD2
V gene: TRBV5-6
J gene: TRBJ2-1
clone size: NA
CDR3 protein: CASSLMLAGGHREQFF
CDR3 DNA: TGTGCCAGCAGCCTCATGTTGGCGGGGGGGCATCGGGAGCAGTTCTTC

D gene: TRBD1
V gene: TRBV20-1
J gene: TRBJ1-6
clone size: many
CDR3 protein: CSASGQGDSPLHF
CDR3 DNA: TGCAGTGCTAGTGGACAGGGGGATTCACCCCTCCACTTT

D gene: TRBD2
V gene: TRBV20-1
J gene: TRBJ2-5
clone size: many
CDR3 protein: CSADKGLAGAGETQYF
CDR3 DNA: TGCAGTGCCGATAAGGGACTAGCGGGGGCCGGGGAGACCCAGTACTTC

D gene: TRBD1
V gene: TRBV5-1
J gene: TRBJ1-2
clone size: NA
CDR3 protein: CASSLGTGKAYGYTF
CDR3 DNA: TGCGCCAGCAGCTTGGGGACAGGAAAAGCCTATGGCTACACCTTC

D gene: NA
V gene: TRBV6-2/TRBV6-3
J gene: TRBJ1-4
clone size: NA
CDR3 protein: CASSYSSRPGLGEKLFF
CDR3 DNA: TGTGCCAGCAGTTACTCGAGTAGGCCGGGGTTGGGTGAAAAACTGTTTTTT

D gene: TRBD1
V gene: TRBV19
J gene: TRBJ1-1
clone size: few
CDR3 protein: CASRAGTGVNTEAFF
CDR3 DNA: TGTGCCAGTAGGGCCGGGACAGGGGTGAACACTGAAGCTTTCTTT

D gene: TRBD1
V gene: TRBV6-1
J gene: TRBJ1-6
clone size: many
CDR3 protein: CASNPETGGNSPLHF
CDR3 DNA: TGTGCCAGCAATCCCGAGACAGGGGGCAATTCACCCCTCCACTTT

D gene: TRBD1
V gene: TRBV7-9
J gene: TRBJ2-7
clone size: many
CDR3 protein: CASSLATGTGTYEQYF
CDR3 DNA: TGTGCCAGCAGCTTAGCCACCGGGACAGGGACCTACGAGCAGTACTTC

D gene: NA
V gene: TRBV20-1
J gene: TRBJ1-4
clone size: few
CDR3 protein: CSASRQNYGEKLFF
CDR3 DNA: TGCAGTGCTAGTAGGCAAAACTACGGTGAAAAACTGTTTTTT

D gene: NA
V gene: TRBV7-2
J gene: TRBJ2-7
clone size: NA
CDR3 protein: CASSLNLCVNYEQYF
CDR3 DNA: TGTGCCAGCAGCTTAAATTTGTGTGTCAATTACGAGCAGTACTTC

D gene: TRBD1
V gene: TRBV10-3
J gene: TRBJ1-1
clone size: NA
CDR3 protein: CAISGTGAPNTEAFF
CDR3 DNA: TGTGCCATCAGTGGGACAGGGGCCCCGAACACTGAAGCTTTCTTT

D gene: NA
V gene: TRBV7-9
J gene: TRBJ1-4
clone size: NA
CDR3 protein: CASSSKGGTNEKLFF
CDR3 DNA: TGTGCCAGCAGCTCCAAGGGTGGAACTAATGAAAAACTGTTTTTT

D gene: NA
V gene: TRBV6-1
J gene: TRBJ1-2
clone size: few
CDR3 protein: CASSSTEYGYTF
CDR3 DNA: TGTGCCAGCAGTTCCACAGAGTATGGCTACACCTTC

D gene: NA
V gene: TRBV9
J gene: TRBJ1-1
clone size: few
CDR3 protein: CASSPLIGGLNTEAFF
CDR3 DNA: TGTGCCAGTAGCCCTCTTATCGGGGGGCTGAACACTGAAGCTTTCTTT

D gene: NA
V gene: TRBV5-8
J gene: TRBJ2-7
clone size: few
CDR3 protein: CASSLEGPDIYEQYF
CDR3 DNA: TGTGCCAGCAGCTTGGAGGGGCCGGATATCTACGAGCAGTACTTC

D gene: NA
V gene: TRBV20-1
J gene: TRBJ1-2
clone size: many
CDR3 protein: CSAPPGASNYGYTF
CDR3 DNA: TGCAGTGCCCCGCCGGGGGCTTCAAACTATGGCTACACCTTC

D gene: TRBD1
V gene: TRBV9
J gene: TRBJ2-2
clone size: NA
CDR3 protein: CASSPRGQGANTGELFF
CDR3 DNA: TGTGCCAGCAGCCCTAGGGGACAGGGGGCGAACACCGGGGAGCTGTTTTTT

D gene: TRBD2
V gene: TRBV7-8
J gene: TRBJ2-3
clone size: few
CDR3 protein: CASSPTSGGAADTQYF
CDR3 DNA: TGTGCCAGCAGCCCCACTAGCGGGGGGGCCGCCGATACGCAGTATTTT

D gene: NA
V gene: TRBV20-1
J gene: TRBJ1-1
clone size: many
CDR3 protein: CSAVAENTEAFF
CDR3 DNA: TGCAGTGCTGTCGCCGAGAACACTGAAGCTTTCTTT

D gene: NA
V gene: TRBV12-3/TRBV12-4
J gene: TRBJ1-4
clone size: many
CDR3 protein: CASSLAYSLANEKLFF
CDR3 DNA: TGTGCCAGCAGTTTAGCATATTCCCTCGCTAATGAAAAACTGTTTTTT